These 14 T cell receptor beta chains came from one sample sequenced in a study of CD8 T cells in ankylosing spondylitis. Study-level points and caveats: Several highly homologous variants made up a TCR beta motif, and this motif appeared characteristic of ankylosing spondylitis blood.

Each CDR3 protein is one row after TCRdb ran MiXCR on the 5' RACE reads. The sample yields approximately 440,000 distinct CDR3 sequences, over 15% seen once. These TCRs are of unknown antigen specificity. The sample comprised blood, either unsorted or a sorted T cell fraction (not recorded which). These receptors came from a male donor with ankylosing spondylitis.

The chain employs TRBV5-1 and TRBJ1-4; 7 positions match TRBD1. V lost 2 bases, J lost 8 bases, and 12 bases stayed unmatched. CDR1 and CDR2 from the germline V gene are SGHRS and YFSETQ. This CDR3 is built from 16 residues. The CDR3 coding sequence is TGCGCCAGCAGCTTTGACTGGACAGGCCCGGGAGAAAAACTGTTTTTT. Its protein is CASSFDWTGPGEKLFF.

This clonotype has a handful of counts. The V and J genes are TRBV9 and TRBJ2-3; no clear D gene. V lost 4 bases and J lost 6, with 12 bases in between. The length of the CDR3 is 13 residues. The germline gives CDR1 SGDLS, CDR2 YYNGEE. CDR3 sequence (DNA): TGTGCCAGCAGCCCTCACTCGAGGGATACGCAGTATTTT. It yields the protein CASSPHSRDTQYF.

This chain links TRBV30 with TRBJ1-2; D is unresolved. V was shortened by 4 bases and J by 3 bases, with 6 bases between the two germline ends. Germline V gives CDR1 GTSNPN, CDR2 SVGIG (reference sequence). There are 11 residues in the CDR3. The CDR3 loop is CAWKVYYGYTF. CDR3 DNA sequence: TGTGCCTGGAAAGTCTACTATGGCTACACCTTC.

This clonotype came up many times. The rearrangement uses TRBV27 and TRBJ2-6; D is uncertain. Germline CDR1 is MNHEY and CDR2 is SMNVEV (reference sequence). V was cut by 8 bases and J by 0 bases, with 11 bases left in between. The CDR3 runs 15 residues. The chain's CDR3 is CASRVQSSGANVLTF. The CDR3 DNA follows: TGTGCCAGCCGGGTGCAAAGCTCTGGGGCCAACGTCCTGACTTTC.

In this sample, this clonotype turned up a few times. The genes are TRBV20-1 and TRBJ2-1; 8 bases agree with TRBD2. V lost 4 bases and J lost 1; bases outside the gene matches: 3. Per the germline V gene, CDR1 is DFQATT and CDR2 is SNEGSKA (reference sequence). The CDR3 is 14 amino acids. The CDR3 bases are TGCAGTGCTAACGGGAGGGAGTCCTACAATGAGCAGTTCTTC. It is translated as CSANGRESYNEQFF.

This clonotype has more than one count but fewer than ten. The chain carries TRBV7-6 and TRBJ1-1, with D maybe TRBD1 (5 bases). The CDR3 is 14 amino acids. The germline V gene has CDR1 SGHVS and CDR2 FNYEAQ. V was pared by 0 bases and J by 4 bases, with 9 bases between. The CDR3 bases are TGTGCCAGCAGCTTAGCCAGGGTAGGCACTGAAGCTTTCTTT. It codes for CASSLARVGTEAFF.

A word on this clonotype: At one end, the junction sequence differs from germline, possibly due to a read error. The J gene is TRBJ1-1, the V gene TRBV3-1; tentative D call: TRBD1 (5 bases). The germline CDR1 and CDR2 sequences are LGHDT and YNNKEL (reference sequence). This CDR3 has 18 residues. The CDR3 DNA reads TGTGCCAGCAGCCAAGTAGTTAAATGGGGGGTTAAGAACGCTGAAGCTTTCTTT. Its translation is CASSQVVKWGVKNAEAFF.

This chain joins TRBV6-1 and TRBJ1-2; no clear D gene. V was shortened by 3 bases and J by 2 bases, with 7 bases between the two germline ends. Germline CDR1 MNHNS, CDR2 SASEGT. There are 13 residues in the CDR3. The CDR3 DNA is TGTGCCAGCAGTGACGCCCGAAACTATGGCTACACCTTC. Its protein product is CASSDARNYGYTF.

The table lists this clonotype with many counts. The chain's CDR3 is CASSHAQGQGISPLHF. DNA for the CDR3: TGTGCCAGCAGCCACGCCCAAGGACAGGGGATTTCACCCCTCCACTTT. The chain employs TRBV4-2 and TRBJ1-6; 9 bases fit TRBD1. CDR3 length: 16 residues. CDR1 is LGHNA, CDR2 YNFKEQ, per germline. The ends lost 3 bases at V and 9 bases at J; junction bases unmatched: 9.

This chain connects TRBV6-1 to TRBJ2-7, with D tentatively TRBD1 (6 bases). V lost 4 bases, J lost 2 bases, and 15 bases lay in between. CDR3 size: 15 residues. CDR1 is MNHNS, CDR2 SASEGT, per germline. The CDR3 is CASSGGAQGTYEQYF. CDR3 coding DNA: TGTGCCAGCAGTGGCGGCGCGCAGGGGACCTACGAGCAGTACTTC.

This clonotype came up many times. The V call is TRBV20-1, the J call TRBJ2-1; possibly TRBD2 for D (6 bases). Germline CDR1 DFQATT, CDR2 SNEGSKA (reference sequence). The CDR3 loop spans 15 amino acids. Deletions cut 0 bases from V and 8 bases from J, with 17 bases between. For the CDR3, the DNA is TGCAGTGCTAGAGATGGGGGGAAGGGCGGGGATGAGCAGTTCTTC. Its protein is CSARDGGKGGDEQFF.

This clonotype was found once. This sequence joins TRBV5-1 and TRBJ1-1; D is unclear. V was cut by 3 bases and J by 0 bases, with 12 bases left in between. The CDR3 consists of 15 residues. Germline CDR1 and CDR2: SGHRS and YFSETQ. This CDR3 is CASSSTTYMNTEAFF. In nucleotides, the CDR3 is TGCGCCAGCAGCTCGACGACATATATGAACACTGAAGCTTTCTTT.

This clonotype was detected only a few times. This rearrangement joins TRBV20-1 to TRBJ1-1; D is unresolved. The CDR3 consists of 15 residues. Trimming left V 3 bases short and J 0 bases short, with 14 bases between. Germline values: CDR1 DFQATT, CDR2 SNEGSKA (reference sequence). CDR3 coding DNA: TGCAGTGCTAGGTTATGGGCCGCGGTGAACACTGAAGCTTTCTTT. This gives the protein CSARLWAAVNTEAFF.

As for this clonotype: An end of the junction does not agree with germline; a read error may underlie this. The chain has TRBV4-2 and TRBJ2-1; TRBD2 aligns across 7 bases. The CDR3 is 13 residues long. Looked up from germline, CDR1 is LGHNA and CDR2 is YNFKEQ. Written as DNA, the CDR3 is TGTGCCAGCAGCCCCACTTGGACTAGTGAGCGACTCTTC. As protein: CASSPTWTSERLF.